This is a list of T cell receptor beta chains from one sample in a study of Graves' ophthalmopathy and Graves' hyperthyroidism. MiXCR, applied by TCRdb to the multiplex PCR reads, yields one record per CDR3 protein. The table has some 750,000 distinct CDR3 sequences, 40% seen once. The sequencing sample was made of peripheral blood. All receptors derive from an adult man with Graves' ophthalmopathy. CDR3s include the opening cysteine and the closing phenylalanine or tryptophan. A D gene is named only where the DNA matches it firmly. Not all rows give a size; the values are once, few, many and, for expanded clones, a class.

clone size	V gene	D gene	J gene	CDR3 DNA	CDR3 protein
many	TRBV10-2	NA	TRBJ1-6	TGCGCCAGCAGTAACAGGAGGCAGGGCGCTAATTCACCCCTCCACTTT	CASSNRRQGANSPLHF
many	TRBV10-1	NA	TRBJ2-5	TGCGCCAGCAGTGAACAGGCCCAAGAGACCCAGTACTTC	CASSEQAQETQYF
NA	TRBV7-2	NA	TRBJ2-1	TGTGCCAGCAGCTTTCGAGGGCCGAATGAGCAGTTCTTC	CASSFRGPNEQFF
NA	TRBV5-1	NA	TRBJ1-1	TGCGCCAGCAGCTTGGTGCCAGCCCATATGAACACTGAAGCTTTCTTT	CASSLVPAHMNTEAFF
few	TRBV6-6	TRBD2	TRBJ2-5	TGTGCCAGCAGTTACCTAGGCAGGACTAGCGGGGGCCTCCAAGAGACCCAGTACTTC	CASSYLGRTSGGLQETQYF
NA	TRBV19	NA	TRBJ2-5	TGTGCCGCGGGGGCGGTGGAGACCCAGTACTTC	CAAGAVETQYF
few	TRBV2	TRBD1	TRBJ1-6	TGTGCCAGCATCAAAGACAGGGTATCCTATAATTCACCCCTCCACTTT	CASIKDRVSYNSPLHF
NA	TRBV7-9	NA	TRBJ2-7	TGTGCCAGCAGCCAAGAAGGCGTAGACGAGCAGTACTTC	CASSQEGVDEQYF
few	TRBV19	TRBD1	TRBJ1-5	TGTGCCAGTTCCTCCGGGACAGGGATGAATCAGCCCCAGCATTTT	CASSSGTGMNQPQHF
NA	TRBV12-3/TRBV12-4	NA	TRBJ2-7	TGTGCCAGCAGTCCGGGGACGGCCGGGGCCCAGCAGTACTTC	CASSPGTAGAQQYF
NA	TRBV29-1	NA	TRBJ1-2	TGCAGCAGCCAAGAGGAGCGGAGACAGTATGGCTACACCTTC	CSSQEERRQYGYTF
once	TRBV20-1	TRBD1	TRBJ1-2	TGCAGTCACTACATCACAGGGGGCGTCTACTATGGCTACACCTTC	CSHYITGGVYYGYTF
NA	TRBV5-8	NA	TRBJ1-2	TGTGCCAGCAGCTTGGAACCCCGGGATCTTGGCTACACCTTC	CASSLEPRDLGYTF
NA	TRBV10-3	TRBD1	TRBJ1-5	TGTGCTAGGAGGGGGCAGGACAATCAGCCCCAGCATTTT	CARRGQDNQPQHF
many	TRBV10-3	NA	TRBJ1-2	TGTGCCATCAGTGCCACCAACTATGGCTACACCTTC	CAISATNYGYTF
NA	TRBV3-1	NA	TRBJ1-2	TGTGCCAGCAGCTCCTTTGGGGACTATGGCTACACCTTC	CASSSFGDYGYTF
many	TRBV20-1	TRBD1	TRBJ1-2	TGCAGTGCTAGTACCGGACAGGGTAGGAGCGATGGCTACACCTTC	CSASTGQGRSDGYTF
few	TRBV7-9	TRBD1	TRBJ2-7	TGTGCCAGCAGCTTATTCAGGGACAGGGTCCACGAGCAGTACTTC	CASSLFRDRVHEQYF
many	TRBV20-1	TRBD1	TRBJ1-3	TGCAGTGCCAAAGGGACAGCGAGAAACACCATATATTTT	CSAKGTARNTIYF
NA	TRBV11-1	NA	TRBJ2-2	TGTGCCAGCAGTGTAACAGGGGAGGCCGGGGAGCTGTTTTTT	CASSVTGEAGELFF
many	TRBV29-1	NA	TRBJ2-7	TGCAGCGTTGAAGGGGACGGAAGCTCCTACGAGCAGTACTTC	CSVEGDGSSYEQYF
NA	TRBV25-1	TRBD1	TRBJ2-2	TGTGCCAGCAGCAACGACGGGACAGGGCTCACCGGGGAGCTGTTTTTT	CASSNDGTGLTGELFF
NA	TRBV20-1	NA	TRBJ2-2	TGCAGTGCGATTCAGGACACCGGAACCGGGGAGCTGTTTTTT	CSAIQDTGTGELFF
NA	TRBV10-3	NA	TRBJ2-7	TGTGCTAGCCCAAAGGAGGATGGGCTCTCCTACGAGCAGTACTTC	CASPKEDGLSYEQYF
NA	TRBV25-1	NA	TRBJ2-5	TGTGCCAGCGTAGAACAGGGAGGTGGGACCCAGTACTTC	CASVEQGGGTQYF
many	TRBV19	TRBD2	TRBJ2-7	TGTGCCAGTAGTGCTAGCGGCCCTATCTACGAGCAGTACTTC	CASSASGPIYEQYF
NA	TRBV12-3/TRBV12-4	NA	TRBJ1-1	TGTGCCAGCAGTTTGTTAGCACCGATGAACACTGAAGCTTTCTTT	CASSLLAPMNTEAFF
many	TRBV5-1	NA	TRBJ2-5	TGCGCCAGCAGCTCTCCGGGGAGACAAGAGACCCAGTACTTC	CASSSPGRQETQYF
few	TRBV6-5	NA	TRBJ2-7	TGTGCCAGCAGCCAAACAGGGCCGCGATCCTACGAGCAGTACTTC	CASSQTGPRSYEQYF
many	TRBV12-3/TRBV12-4	NA	TRBJ1-1	TGTGCCAGCAGTCCCTCAGCGGTCGTGGGCACTGAAGCTTTCTTT	CASSPSAVVGTEAFF
few	TRBV7-2	TRBD1	TRBJ2-7	TGTGCCAGCAGCTTGGACAGGGGGCAGGAAGGCGAGCAGTACTTC	CASSLDRGQEGEQYF
NA	TRBV10-3	TRBD2	TRBJ2-5	TGTGCCATAGGGACTAGCCCATCCGAGACCCAGTACTTC	CAIGTSPSETQYF
NA	TRBV6-1	TRBD2	TRBJ2-7	TGTGCCAGCAGGTGGGAGCGGGGGCAGGGCGAGCAGTACTTC	CASRWERGQGEQYF
NA	TRBV7-9	TRBD2	TRBJ2-2	TGTGCCAGCGGGACTAGCGGGGGCCGCTACACCGGGGAGCTGTTTTTT	CASGTSGGRYTGELFF
NA	TRBV20-1	NA	TRBJ2-7	TGCAGTGCTAGTAAGGTCCCTTCCTACGAGCAGTACTTC	CSASKVPSYEQYF
NA	TRBV5-6	TRBD1	TRBJ2-7	TGTGTCAGCAGCTGGGACAGGGCTGAGGAGCAGTACTTC	CVSSWDRAEEQYF
NA	TRBV20-1	NA	TRBJ1-1	TGCAGTTGCCCTCGGAGGTTTATGAACACTGAAGCTTTCTTT	CSCPRRFMNTEAFF
NA	TRBV25-1	NA	TRBJ2-3	TGTGCCAGTAAGACGACAGGCACAGATACGCAGTATTTT	CASKTTGTDTQYF
many	TRBV5-1	NA	TRBJ1-1	TGCGCCAGCAGCTTGGCCGGGACGCCTGAAGCTTTCTTT	CASSLAGTPEAFF
NA	TRBV5-5	NA	TRBJ2-2	TGTGCCAGCAGCTTAGGTGGGGCTACGAACACCGGGGAGCTGTTTTTT	CASSLGGATNTGELFF
many	TRBV2	NA	TRBJ2-7	TGTGCCAGCAGTGACGGTCGGAAAACGACCTACGAGCAGTACTTC	CASSDGRKTTYEQYF
NA	TRBV20-1	TRBD2	TRBJ2-5	TGCAGTGCCGTGGGAGGTAGCGGGGGCCCAAGGTCGGAGACCCAGTACTTC	CSAVGGSGGPRSETQYF
many	TRBV2	NA	TRBJ1-5	TGTGCCAGCATGAACGGTCTCAATCAGCCCCAGCATTTT	CASMNGLNQPQHF
many	TRBV6-5	TRBD1	TRBJ1-2	TGTGCCAGCCTCCGGACAGGGGACGACTATGGCTACACCTTC	CASLRTGDDYGYTF
many	TRBV5-4	TRBD1	TRBJ1-2	TGTGCCAGCAGCCCACCTACAACAGGGGTCGCCTATGGCTACACCTTC	CASSPPTTGVAYGYTF
many	TRBV25-1	NA	TRBJ2-2	TGTGCCAGCAGGCACAGGAGTACCGGGGAGCTGTTTTTT	CASRHRSTGELFF
many	TRBV7-9	NA	TRBJ2-2	TGTGCCAGCAGCTTAGAGGGGGAGCTGTTTTTT	CASSLEGELFF
many	TRBV15	TRBD1	TRBJ1-4	TGTGCCACCAGCAGCAGGGGGACAGCTATAAGAACTAATGAAAAACTGTTTTTT	CATSSRGTAIRTNEKLFF
few	TRBV9	NA	TRBJ2-5	TGTGCCAGCAGCCCTAGCGGAGGGGGCTGGGAAGAGACCCAGTACTTC	CASSPSGGGWEETQYF
many	TRBV7-8	TRBD1	TRBJ1-6	TGTGCCAGCAGCCCCCGACAGGGGGGCGAATCACCCCTCCACTTT	CASSPRQGGESPLHF
NA	TRBV10-1	NA	TRBJ2-7	TGCGCCAGCGGTAGGGTACCCTACGAGCAGTACTTC	CASGRVPYEQYF
many	TRBV29-1	NA	TRBJ1-2	TGCAGCGTCGATGACACGGGGGAGGACTATGGCTACACCTTC	CSVDDTGEDYGYTF
few	TRBV15	TRBD1	TRBJ2-6	TGTGCCACCAGCAGAGGGACAGGCTCTCTTGGGGCCAACGTCCTGACTTTC	CATSRGTGSLGANVLTF